The clone carrying this T cell receptor beta chain was found a few times. Sample-barcoded 5' priming and a J-beta primer mix drove a second PCR of about 6 to 11 cycles. Each single sample gave us at least 3 million CDR3-containing paired-end reads. TCRdb used MiXCR to reprocess the 5' RACE reads, holding one entry per CDR3 protein. The sample yields 700,000 to 900,000 distinct CDR3 sequences, 20% to 30% seen once. The data derive from a study of blood T cells in healthy people across ages. Trimming cost V 0 bases and J 2 bases; bases outside gene matches: 7. From germline, CDR1 is LGHNA and CDR2 YNFKEQ. The CDR3 runs to 18 residues. The same sample was also studied in work on T cells of mothers and their children. That paper adds: In each mother, TCR beta CDR3 reads exceeded 10 million; in each child, they numbered approximately 3 million.

This TCR derives from a boy between 10 and 17 years old in good health. This chain uses TRBV4-2 with TRBJ2-6, with TRBD2 matching 7 bases. The sequenced material came from blood. The CDR3 DNA is TGTGCCAGCAGCCAAGATCGGGGGGTTAGGGCTGGGGCCAACGTCCTGACTTTC. Translated: CASSQDRGVRAGANVLTF.